Shown below are 5 T cell receptor beta chains from a single sample sequenced in a study of blood T cell repertoires in COVID-19. TCRdb keeps only in-frame clones here, not all; method: immunoSEQ multiplex PCR. The sample lists approximately 440,000 clones; about 90% were seen once. The sequenced material came from PBMCs or T cells enriched from blood (not recorded which). These receptors were collected from a woman between 18 and 29 years old who had recovered from COVID-19.

The chain links TRBV7-9 to TRBJ2-7; 11 bases line up with TRBD1. This CDR3 comprises 15 residues. Germline trimming cut 3 bases from V and 9 bases from J; bases unmatched to any gene: 10. CDR1 is SEHNR and CDR2 is FQNEAQ in the germline V gene (reference sequence). The CDR3 is CASSLGQGDPGRQYF. In nucleotides, the CDR3 is TGTGCCAGCAGCTTGGGACAGGGGGATCCGGGAAGGCAGTACTTC.

The chain uses TRBV5-1 and TRBJ1-1; D unresolved. Germline CDR1 and CDR2: SGHRS and YFSETQ. The ends were cut back, 0 bases at V and 0 bases at J, with 9 bases in the middle. The CDR3 sequence is 15 residues long. The DNA of the CDR3 is TGCGCCAGCAGCTTGGCCCCTCCGGTGAACACTGAAGCTTTCTTT. Translated: CASSLAPPVNTEAFF.

V is TRBV5-1 and J is TRBJ2-1, with 8 bases that match TRBD1. V shed 3 bases and J 2 bases; nucleotides not matched to a gene: 1. CDR1 is SGHRS and CDR2 is YFSETQ in the germline V gene. The CDR3 covers 14 residues. The CDR3 is CASSWTGPYNEQFF. In nucleotides, the CDR3 is TGCGCCAGCAGCTGGACAGGGCCCTACAATGAGCAGTTCTTC.

V and J are TRBV30 and TRBJ1-2; 7 nucleotides match TRBD1. The length of the CDR3 is 13 residues. After removal of 5 bases from V and 4 bases from J, the junction contained 7 bases not matched to a gene. CDR1 and CDR2 (germline): GTSNPN, SVGIG (reference sequence). The CDR3 is CAWETGLPYGYTF. For the CDR3, the DNA is TGTGCCTGGGAGACAGGGCTCCCCTATGGCTACACCTTC.

Here the CDR3 reads CASSPLLAGPGDTQYF. The DNA for the CDR3 is TGTGCCAGCAGCCCCCTACTAGCGGGGCCGGGGGATACGCAGTATTTT. This chain joins TRBV28 and TRBJ2-3; 10 bases fit TRBD2. The CDR3 length is 16 residues. Trimming removed 6 bases from V and 6 bases from J; junction bases left unmatched: 12. Per the germline V gene, CDR1 is MDHEN and CDR2 is SYDVKM. Together with reference TRBV28 and TRBJ2-3, the CDR3 gives the full variable domain: DVKVTQSSRYLVKRTGEKVFLECVQDMDHENMFWYRQDPGLGLRLIYFSYDVKMKEKGDIPEGYSVSREKKERFSLILESASTNQTSMYLCASSPLLAGPGDTQYFGPGTRLTVL.